The 14 T cell receptor beta chains in this list originate from one sample, sequenced in a study of regulatory dendritic cells for organ transplantation. These receptors lack a known antigen. Profiled with immunoSEQ multiplex PCR; TCRdb holds only in-frame clones, not every one. This table has over 8,000 clones, more than 70% appearing once. Sorted subsets were CFSE-labeled and cultured approximately 5 days with allogeneic dendritic cells. Sequencing was carried out using memory CD4+ T cells from blood cultured with dendritic cells. Subset denoted: CD45RO+ memory T cells. The receptors were sampled from a human donor in good health.

This chain connects TRBV7-2 to TRBJ2-5; D is ambiguous. The CDR3 spans 14 residues. The germline V and J ends were trimmed by 2 bases and 5 bases, with 12 bases remaining between them. Germline values: CDR1 SGHTA, CDR2 FQGNSA. CDR3 protein: CASSLFLQRETQYF. CDR3 coding DNA: TGTGCCAGCAGCTTATTTCTTCAAAGGGAGACCCAGTACTTC.

The gene calls are TRBV7-2 and TRBJ1-2; D call uncertain. Germline CDR1 reads SGHTA; CDR2 reads FQGNSA. The V and J ends lost 5 bases and 4 bases respectively, with 14 bases between them. The CDR3 loop spans 14 amino acids. The CDR3 sequence: CASSMETAFYGYTF. Here the CDR3 DNA reads TGTGCCAGCAGCATGGAAACGGCTTTCTATGGCTACACCTTC.

The rearrangement joins TRBV2 to TRBJ2-5, with TRBD1 identical over 8 bases. CDR3 size: 11 residues. The ends lost 5 bases at V and 7 bases at J; junction bases unmatched: 0. The V gene's germline CDR1 is SNHLY and CDR2 FYNNEI. The CDR3 loop reads CASSTGGTQYF. The DNA for the CDR3 is TGTGCCAGCAGTACAGGGGGGACCCAGTACTTC.

About this clone: Within the sample, other DNA sequences also encode this same CDR3. The rearrangement joins TRBV5-1 to TRBJ2-4; 9 nucleotides line up with TRBD2. Germline lookup yields CDR1 SGHRS and CDR2 YFSETQ. V was pared by 7 bases and J by 3 bases, with 8 bases of the junction left unmatched. The CDR3 runs 15 residues. This chain's CDR3 is CASGIAGVGKNIQYF. The CDR3, as DNA: TGCGCCAGCGGAATAGCGGGAGTGGGCAAAAACATTCAGTACTTC.

V is TRBV5-8 and J is TRBJ2-5; 8 bases agree with TRBD1. Germline loops: CDR1 SGHTS, CDR2 YDEGEE. This CDR3 is built from 17 residues. The ends lost 0 bases at V and 4 bases at J; junction bases unmatched: 11. In DNA form, the CDR3 reads TGTGCCAGCAGCTTGGATTACGGGACAGGTTCTGGAGAGACCCAGTACTTC. As protein: CASSLDYGTGSGETQYF.

In this sample, this clone turned up once. The chain carries TRBV5-4 and TRBJ2-2; 8 nucleotides align to TRBD2. Trimming removed 4 bases from V and 2 bases from J; junction bases left unmatched: 7. The CDR3 spans 16 residues. Per germline, CDR1 SGHNT and CDR2 YYREEE (reference sequence). CDR3 protein: CASSRGAGGNTGELFF. The DNA of the CDR3 is TGTGCCAGCAGCCGCGGTGCGGGGGGCAACACCGGGGAGCTGTTTTTT.

This clone ranks as large. The chain has TRBV7-9 and TRBJ1-1; D is possibly TRBD1 (6 bases). V was cut by 1 base and J by 10 bases, with 13 bases left in between. The CDR3 consists of 13 residues. CDR1 and CDR2 (germline): SEHNR, FQNEAQ (reference sequence). This chain's CDR3 is CASSLGSTGIAFF. CDR3 DNA sequence: TGTGCCAGCAGCTTAGGGTCCACAGGGATAGCTTTCTTT.

The V call is TRBV5-4, the J call TRBJ2-5; possible D gene TRBD2, 5 bases. The CDR3 covers 14 residues. CDR1 is SGHNT and CDR2 is YYREEE in the germline V gene (reference sequence). The V gene lost 6 bases and the J gene lost 3 bases, with 15 bases spanning the gap. CDR3 in amino acids: CASKEERTKETQYF. CDR3 coding DNA: TGTGCCAGCAAGGAGGAGCGGACGAAAGAGACCCAGTACTTC.

J is TRBJ1-2 and V is TRBV6-6; 8 bases map to TRBD1. V lost 6 bases, J lost 4 bases, and 7 bases stayed unmatched. Per germline, CDR1 MNHNY and CDR2 SVGAGI (reference sequence). The length of the CDR3 is 14 residues. The DNA of the CDR3 is TGTGCCAGCAGGGGGACAGGAGCGGTCTATGGCTACACCTTC. It is translated as CASRGTGAVYGYTF.

The chain is built from TRBV6-6 and TRBJ1-2, with TRBD1 matching over 7 bases. The CDR3 is 14 amino acids. Germline CDR1 and CDR2: MNHNY and SVGAGI (reference sequence). Trimming cost V 4 bases and J 7 bases; bases outside gene matches: 9. CDR3 bases: TGTGCCAGCAGTTCTACTAGGGGGCCCGGTGGCTACACCTTC. It specifies CASSSTRGPGGYTF.

J is TRBJ2-7 and V is TRBV7-2; 7 bases map to TRBD1. V trimming: 5 bases; J trimming: 2 bases; junction bases outside the gene matches: 9. Per the germline V gene, CDR1 is SGHTA and CDR2 is FQGNSA. The CDR3 has 15 residues. The CDR3 region has the DNA TGTGCCAGCAGCGAACGGGGTGGACAGGCCTACGAGCAGTACTTC. It codes for CASSERGGQAYEQYF. Together with reference TRBV7-2 and TRBJ2-7, the CDR3 gives the full variable domain: GAGVSQSPSNKVTEKGKDVELRCDPISGHTALYWYRQSLGQGLEFLIYFQGNSAPDKSGLPSDRFSAERTGGSVSTLTIQRTQQEDSAVYLCASSERGGQAYEQYFGPGTRLTVT.

In DNA, the CDR3 is TGTGCCAGCAGTCCGGGTGCTGAAGCTTTCTTT. Its protein product is CASSPGAEAFF. The chain is built from TRBV6-5 and TRBJ1-1; no clear D gene. Germline V gene data show CDR1 as MNHEY and CDR2 as SVGAGI. This CDR3 has 11 residues. V was cut by 5 bases and J by 6 bases, with 7 bases left in between.

The chain employs TRBV30 and TRBJ2-7; D assignment may be TRBD1 or TRBD2 (5 bases each). Germline V gives CDR1 GTSNPN, CDR2 SVGIG (reference sequence). Trimming took off 3 bases at V and 4 bases at J, with 16 bases between the two ends. The CDR3 spans 14 residues. This CDR3 is CAWRGAGVGYEQYF. CDR3 DNA: TGTGCCTGGAGAGGGGCCGGGGTAGGGTACGAGCAGTACTTC.

The chain joins TRBV18 to TRBJ2-5; 10 bases align to TRBD2. V shed 3 bases and J 2 bases; nucleotides not matched to a gene: 6. CDR1 is KGHSH, CDR2 LQKENI, per germline. The CDR3 covers 16 residues. The CDR3 protein is CASSPLAGALQETQYF. The CDR3 nucleotides read TGTGCCAGCTCACCCCTAGCGGGGGCTTTACAAGAGACCCAGTACTTC.